The present T cell receptor beta chain was sequenced within a study of shared clonotypes between healthy human individuals. This CDR3 spans 18 amino acids. The test was conducted at deep level. Data came from immunoSEQ multiplex PCR; TCRdb stores just in-frame clones and leaves some out. Found here are more than 2,000,000 clones, around nine tenths of them singletons; the top ten hold about 0.13%. The specimen was naive CD4+ T cells sorted from blood. Stated subset: CD45RA+ positively selected. The TCR was taken from a man in his late teens or twenties in good health. The chain is built from TRBV21-1 and TRBJ2-7; the D call TRBD1 from the table was never checked on the DNA. TRBV21-1 is a pseudogene. CDR3 DNA: TGTGCCAGCAGCAAAATTGGACAGGGGGCCTCCACTACGTACGAGCAGTACTTC. Translating it yields CASSKIGQGASTTYEQYF.